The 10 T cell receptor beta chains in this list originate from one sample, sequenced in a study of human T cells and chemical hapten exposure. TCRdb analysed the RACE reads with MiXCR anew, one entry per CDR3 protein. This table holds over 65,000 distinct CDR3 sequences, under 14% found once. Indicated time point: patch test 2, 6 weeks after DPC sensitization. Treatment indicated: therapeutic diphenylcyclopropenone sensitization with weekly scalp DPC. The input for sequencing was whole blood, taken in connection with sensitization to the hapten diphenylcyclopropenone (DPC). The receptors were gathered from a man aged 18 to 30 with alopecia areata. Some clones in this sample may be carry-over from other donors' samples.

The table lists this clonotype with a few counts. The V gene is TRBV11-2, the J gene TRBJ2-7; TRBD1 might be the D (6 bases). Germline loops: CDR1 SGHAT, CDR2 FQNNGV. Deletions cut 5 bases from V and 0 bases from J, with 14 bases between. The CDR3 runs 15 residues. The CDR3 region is CASSARMDSSYEQYF. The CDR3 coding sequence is TGTGCCAGCAGCGCTCGCATGGACAGCTCCTACGAGCAGTACTTC.

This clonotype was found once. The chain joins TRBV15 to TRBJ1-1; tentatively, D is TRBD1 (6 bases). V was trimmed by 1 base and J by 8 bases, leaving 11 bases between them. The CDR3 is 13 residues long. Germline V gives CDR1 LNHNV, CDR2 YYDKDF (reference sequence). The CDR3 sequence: CATSRVQGAEAFF. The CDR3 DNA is TGTGCCACCAGCAGAGTACAGGGCGCCGAAGCTTTCTTT.

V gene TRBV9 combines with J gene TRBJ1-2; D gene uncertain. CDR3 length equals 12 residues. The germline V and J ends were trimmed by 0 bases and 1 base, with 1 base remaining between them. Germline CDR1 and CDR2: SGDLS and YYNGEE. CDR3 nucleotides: TGTGCCAGCAGCGTAGATAACTATGGCTACACCTTC. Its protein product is CASSVDNYGYTF.

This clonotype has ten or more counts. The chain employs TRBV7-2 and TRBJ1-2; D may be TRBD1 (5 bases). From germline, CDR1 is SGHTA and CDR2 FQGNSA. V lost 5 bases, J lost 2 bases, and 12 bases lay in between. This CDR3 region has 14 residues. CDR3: CASSPDSLNYGYTF. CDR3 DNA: TGTGCCAGCAGCCCCGACAGCCTCAACTATGGCTACACCTTC.

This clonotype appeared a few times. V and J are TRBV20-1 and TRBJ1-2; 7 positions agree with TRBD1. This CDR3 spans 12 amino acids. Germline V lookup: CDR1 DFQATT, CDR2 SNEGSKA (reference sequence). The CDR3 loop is CSTGQDYYGYTF. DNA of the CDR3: TGCAGCACCGGACAGGATTACTATGGCTACACCTTC.

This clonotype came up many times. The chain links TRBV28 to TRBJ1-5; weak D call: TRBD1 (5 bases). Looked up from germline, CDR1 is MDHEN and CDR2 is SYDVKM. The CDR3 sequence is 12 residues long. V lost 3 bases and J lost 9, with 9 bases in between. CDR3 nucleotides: TGTGCCAGCAGTTTTGGGGGTAGGCCCCAGCATTTT. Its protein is CASSFGGRPQHF.

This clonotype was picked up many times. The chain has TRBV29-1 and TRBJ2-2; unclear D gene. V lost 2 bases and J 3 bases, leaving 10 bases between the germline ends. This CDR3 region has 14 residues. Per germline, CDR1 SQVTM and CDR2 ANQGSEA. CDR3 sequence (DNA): TGCAGCGTTGAATTCAGGCCGGACACCGGGGAGCTGTTTTTT. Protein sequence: CSVEFRPDTGELFF.

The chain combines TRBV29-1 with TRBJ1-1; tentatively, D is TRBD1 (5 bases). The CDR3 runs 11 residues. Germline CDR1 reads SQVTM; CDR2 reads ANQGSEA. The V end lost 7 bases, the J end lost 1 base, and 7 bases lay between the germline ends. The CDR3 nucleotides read TGCAGCGGCGGACAGAACACTGAAGCTTTCTTT. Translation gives CSGGQNTEAFF.

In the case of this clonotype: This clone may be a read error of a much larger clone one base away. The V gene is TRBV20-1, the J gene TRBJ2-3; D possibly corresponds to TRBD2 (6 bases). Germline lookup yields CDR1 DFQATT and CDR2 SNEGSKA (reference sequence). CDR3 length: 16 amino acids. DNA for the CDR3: TGCAGTGCTAGATCCCCCGGGAGTCCTAGCATAGATACGCAGTATTTT. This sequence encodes CSARSPGSPSIDTQYF.

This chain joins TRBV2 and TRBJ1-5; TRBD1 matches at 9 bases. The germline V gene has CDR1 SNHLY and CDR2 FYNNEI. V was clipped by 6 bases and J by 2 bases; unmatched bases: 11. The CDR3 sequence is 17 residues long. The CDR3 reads CASRTGTGRSGNQPQHF. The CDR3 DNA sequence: TGTGCCAGCAGGACCGGGACAGGGAGGAGCGGCAATCAGCCCCAGCATTTT. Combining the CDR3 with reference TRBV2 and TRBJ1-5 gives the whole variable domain EPEVTQTPSHQVTQMGQEVILRCVPISNHLYFYWYRQILGQKVEFLVSFYNNEISEKSEIFDDQFSVERPDGSNFTLKIRSTKLEDSAMYFCASRTGTGRSGNQPQHFGDGTRLSIL.